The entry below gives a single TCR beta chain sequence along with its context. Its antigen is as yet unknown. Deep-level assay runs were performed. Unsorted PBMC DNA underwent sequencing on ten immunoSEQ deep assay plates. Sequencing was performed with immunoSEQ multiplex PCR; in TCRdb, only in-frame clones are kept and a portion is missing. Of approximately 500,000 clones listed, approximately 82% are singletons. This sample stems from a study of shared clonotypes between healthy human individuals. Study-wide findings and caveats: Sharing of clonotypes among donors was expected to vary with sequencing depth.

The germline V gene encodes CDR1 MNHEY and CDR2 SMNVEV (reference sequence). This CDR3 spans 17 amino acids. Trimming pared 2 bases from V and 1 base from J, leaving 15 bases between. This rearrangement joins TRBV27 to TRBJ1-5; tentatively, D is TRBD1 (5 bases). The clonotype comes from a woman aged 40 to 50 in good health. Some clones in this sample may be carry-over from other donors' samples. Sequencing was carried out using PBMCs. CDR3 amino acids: CASSLIGQGGSNQPQHF. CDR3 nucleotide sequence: TGTGCCAGCAGTTTAATCGGGCAGGGAGGGAGCAATCAGCCCCAGCATTTT.